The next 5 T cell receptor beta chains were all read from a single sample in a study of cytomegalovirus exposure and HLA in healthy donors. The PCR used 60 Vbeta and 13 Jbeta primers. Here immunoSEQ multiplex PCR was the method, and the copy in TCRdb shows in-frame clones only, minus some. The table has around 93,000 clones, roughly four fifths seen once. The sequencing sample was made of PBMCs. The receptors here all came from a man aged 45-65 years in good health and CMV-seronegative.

Written as DNA, the CDR3 is TGTGCCAGCAGGGATGCAAACACAGGGGCCTACCGCTACGAGCAGTACTTC. Translation gives CASRDANTGAYRYEQYF. The genes are TRBV28 and TRBJ2-7; 7 positions agree with TRBD1. Germline trimming cut 6 bases from V and 3 bases from J; bases unmatched to any gene: 17. The germline V gene has CDR1 MDHEN and CDR2 SYDVKM. The CDR3 loop spans 17 amino acids.

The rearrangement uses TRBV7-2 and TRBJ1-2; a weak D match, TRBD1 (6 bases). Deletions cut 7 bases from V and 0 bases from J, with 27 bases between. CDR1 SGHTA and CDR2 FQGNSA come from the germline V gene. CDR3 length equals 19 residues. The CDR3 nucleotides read TGTGCCAGCACCCCTCCAGGTGGTTGGGGGGGCCTAGCTAACTATGGCTACACCTTC. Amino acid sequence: CASTPPGGWGGLANYGYTF.

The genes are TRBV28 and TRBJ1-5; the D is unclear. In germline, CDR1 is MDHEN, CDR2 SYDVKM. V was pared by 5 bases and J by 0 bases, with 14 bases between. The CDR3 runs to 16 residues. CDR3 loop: CASSPPGIGSNQPQHF. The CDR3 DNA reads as TGTGCCAGCAGTCCCCCCGGGATAGGTAGCAATCAGCCCCAGCATTTT.

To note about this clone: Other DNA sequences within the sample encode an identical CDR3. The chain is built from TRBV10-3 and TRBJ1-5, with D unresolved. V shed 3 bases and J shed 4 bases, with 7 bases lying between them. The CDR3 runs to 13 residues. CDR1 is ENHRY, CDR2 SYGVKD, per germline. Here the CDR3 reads CAISDGRNQPQHF. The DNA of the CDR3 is TGTGCCATCAGTGATGGCAGAAATCAGCCCCAGCATTTT.

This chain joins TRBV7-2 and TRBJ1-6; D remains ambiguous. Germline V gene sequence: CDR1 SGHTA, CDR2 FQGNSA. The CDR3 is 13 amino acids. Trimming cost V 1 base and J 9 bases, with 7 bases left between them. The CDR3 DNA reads TGTGCCAGCAGCTTAGGAGGCAGTTCACCCCTCCACTTT. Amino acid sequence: CASSLGGSSPLHF.